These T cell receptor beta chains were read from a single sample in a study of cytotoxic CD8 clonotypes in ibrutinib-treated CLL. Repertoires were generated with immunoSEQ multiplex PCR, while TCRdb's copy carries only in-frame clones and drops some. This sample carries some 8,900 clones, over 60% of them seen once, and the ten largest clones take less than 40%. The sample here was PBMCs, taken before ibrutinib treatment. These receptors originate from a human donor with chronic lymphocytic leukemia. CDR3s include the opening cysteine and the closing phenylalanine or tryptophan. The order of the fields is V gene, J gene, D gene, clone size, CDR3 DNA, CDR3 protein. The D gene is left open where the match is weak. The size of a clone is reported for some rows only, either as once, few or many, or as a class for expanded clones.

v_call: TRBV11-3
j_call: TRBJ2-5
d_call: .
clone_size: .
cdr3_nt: TGTGCCAGCAGCTTATTTTCCGGGGCCGGAGAGACCCAGTACTTC
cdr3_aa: CASSLFSGAGETQYF

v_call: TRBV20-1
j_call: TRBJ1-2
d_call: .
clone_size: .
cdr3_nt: TGCAGTGCTAGAGATCGTGTAGGCTACACCTTC
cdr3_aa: CSARDRVGYTF

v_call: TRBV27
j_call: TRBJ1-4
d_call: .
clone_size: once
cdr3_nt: TGTGCCAGCGGGAGAGGGTGGGGGCGCGGTGTCGGGGCAACTAATGAAAAACTGTTTTTT
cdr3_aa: CASGRGWGRGVGATNEKLFF

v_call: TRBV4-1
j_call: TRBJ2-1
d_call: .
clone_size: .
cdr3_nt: TGCGCCAGCAGCCCAGGGGGGGGAGGGAGCTCCTACAATGAGCAGTTCTTC
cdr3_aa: CASSPGGGGSSYNEQFF

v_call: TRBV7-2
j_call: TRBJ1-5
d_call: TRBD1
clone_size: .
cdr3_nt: TGTGCCAGCAGCTCACAGGGGGCAGGGAGCAATCAGCCCCAGCATTTT
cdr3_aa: CASSSQGAGSNQPQHF

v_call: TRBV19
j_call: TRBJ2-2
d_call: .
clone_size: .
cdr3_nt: TGTGCCAGTAGTCCCGCATTCACCGGGGAGCTGTTTTTT
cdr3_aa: CASSPAFTGELFF

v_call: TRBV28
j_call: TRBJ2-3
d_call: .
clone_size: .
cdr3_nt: TGTGCCAGCAGTTTCCAGCGTACCGACACAGATACGCAGTATTTT
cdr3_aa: CASSFQRTDTDTQYF

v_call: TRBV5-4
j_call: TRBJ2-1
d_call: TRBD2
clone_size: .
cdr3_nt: TGTGCCAGCAGCTTGGGGCTAGCGGAGAACAATGAGCAGTTCTTC
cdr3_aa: CASSLGLAENNEQFF

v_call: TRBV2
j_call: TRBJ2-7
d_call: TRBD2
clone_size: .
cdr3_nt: TGTGCCAGCAACGTAGCGGGAGGTCTCGAGCAGTACTTC
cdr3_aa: CASNVAGGLEQYF

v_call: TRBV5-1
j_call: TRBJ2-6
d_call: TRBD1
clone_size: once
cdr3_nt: TGCGCCAGCAGCGCGCCGGGACAGGTGAACTCTGGGGCCAACGTCCTGACTTTC
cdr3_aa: CASSAPGQVNSGANVLTF

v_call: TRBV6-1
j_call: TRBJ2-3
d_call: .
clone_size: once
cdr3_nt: TGTGCCAGCAGTGAAGCAGCGCGGAGGGACACAGATACGCAGTATTTT
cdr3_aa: CASSEAARRDTDTQYF

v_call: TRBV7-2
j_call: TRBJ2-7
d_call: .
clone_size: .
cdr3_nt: TGTGCCAGCAGCTTAACTCTGCTAGCTTCCTACGAGCAGTACTTC
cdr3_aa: CASSLTLLASYEQYF

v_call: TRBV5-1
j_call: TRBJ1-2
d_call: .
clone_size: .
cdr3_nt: TGCGCCAGCAGCTTGGAGGCAGGGAAGTCTGGTGGCTACACCTTC
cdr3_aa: CASSLEAGKSGGYTF

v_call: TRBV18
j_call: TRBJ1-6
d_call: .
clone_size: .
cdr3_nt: TGTGCCAGCTCACCACCTCACAGGGAGATTGGGTATTCACCCCTCCACTTT
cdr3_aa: CASSPPHREIGYSPLHF

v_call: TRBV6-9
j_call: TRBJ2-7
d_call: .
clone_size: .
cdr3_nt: TGTGCCAGCAAGAGACAGGTCCTTTCCTACGAGCAGTACTTC
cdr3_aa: CASKRQVLSYEQYF

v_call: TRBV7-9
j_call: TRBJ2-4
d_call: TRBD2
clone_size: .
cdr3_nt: TGTGCCAGCAGCTTAGAGGGGGGACTAGCGGCGTACTTC
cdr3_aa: CASSLEGGLAAYF

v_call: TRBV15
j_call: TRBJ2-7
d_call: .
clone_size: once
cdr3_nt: TGTGCCACCAGCAGAGAGTTGGTGGAGGGTAAGCAGTACTTC
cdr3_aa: CATSRELVEGKQYF

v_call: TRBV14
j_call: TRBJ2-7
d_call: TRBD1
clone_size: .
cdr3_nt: TGTGCCAGCAGTCCGCCGGGACAGTTATACGAGCAGTACTTC
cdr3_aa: CASSPPGQLYEQYF

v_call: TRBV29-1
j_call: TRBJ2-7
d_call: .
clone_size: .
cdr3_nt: TGCAGCGTTGGGCTTTCCTACGAGCAGTACTTC
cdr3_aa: CSVGLSYEQYF

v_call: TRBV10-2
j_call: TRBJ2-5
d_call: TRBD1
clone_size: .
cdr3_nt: TGCGCCAGCAGTGTCGCGGGACAGGGAGGGGAGACCCAGTACTTC
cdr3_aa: CASSVAGQGGETQYF

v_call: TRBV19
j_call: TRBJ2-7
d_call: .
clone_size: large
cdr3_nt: TGTGCCAGTACCCGGACGGCGAGCTCCTACGAGCAGTACTTC
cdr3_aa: CASTRTASSYEQYF

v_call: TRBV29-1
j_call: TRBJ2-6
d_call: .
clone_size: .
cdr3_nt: TGCAGCGTACCAGGGAGCTCTGGGGCCAACGTCCTGACTTTC
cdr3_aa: CSVPGSSGANVLTF

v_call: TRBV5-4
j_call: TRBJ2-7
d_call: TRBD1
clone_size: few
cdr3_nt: TGTGCCAGCAGCTTCCGGGACAGGGGAGCGTCCTACGAGCAGTACTTC
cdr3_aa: CASSFRDRGASYEQYF

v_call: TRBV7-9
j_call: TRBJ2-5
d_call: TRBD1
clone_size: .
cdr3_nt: TGTGCCAGCAGCTCCCAACAGGGGGCGATTGCGTACTTC
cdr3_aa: CASSSQQGAIAYF

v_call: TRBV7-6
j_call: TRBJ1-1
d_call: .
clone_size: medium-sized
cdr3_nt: TGTGCCAGCAGCGACAACACTGAAGCTTTCTTT
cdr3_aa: CASSDNTEAFF

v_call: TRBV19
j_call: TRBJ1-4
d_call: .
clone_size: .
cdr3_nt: TGTGCCAGTAGTTGGGGCTTGGGCGAAAAACTGTTTTTT
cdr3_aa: CASSWGLGEKLFF

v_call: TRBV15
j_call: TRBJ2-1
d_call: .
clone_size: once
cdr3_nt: TGTGCCACCAGCAGAGATAGGCGGGCGGAGGTCTACAATGAGCAGTTCTTC
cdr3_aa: CATSRDRRAEVYNEQFF